One and the same sample provided the 20 T cell receptor beta chains below, sequenced in a study of cytotoxic CD8 clonotypes in ibrutinib-treated CLL. Only in-frame clones appear in the TCRdb table, and some are missing; sequencing was by immunoSEQ multiplex PCR. The sample carries tens of thousands of clones, roughly two thirds recorded once. The sequencing used PBMCs, collected after 12 months of ibrutinib treatment. These receptors came from a human donor with chronic lymphocytic leukemia.

By proportion, this clone is large. The chain is built from TRBV28 and TRBJ1-6, with 7 bases fitting TRBD1. With V trimmed by 2 bases and J by 9 bases, 4 bases remained unmatched. Germline loops: CDR1 MDHEN, CDR2 SYDVKM. The CDR3 spans 14 residues. For the CDR3, the DNA is TGTGCCAGCAGTTTAGGGACAGTGGCTTCACCCCTCCACTTT. Its protein product is CASSLGTVASPLHF. The variable domain in full, completed from reference TRBV28 and TRBJ1-6, reads DVKVTQSSRYLVKRTGEKVFLECVQDMDHENMFWYRQDPGLGLRLIYFSYDVKMKEKGDIPEGYSVSREKKERFSLILESASTNQTSMYLCASSLGTVASPLHFGNGTRLTVT.

V and J are TRBV7-9 and TRBJ2-5; 9 nucleotides match TRBD2. V was clipped by 7 bases and J by 2 bases; unmatched bases: 8. This CDR3 has 15 amino acids. CDR1 is SEHNR, CDR2 FQNEAQ, per germline (reference sequence). The CDR3 protein is CASTRKRGEQETQYF. CDR3 DNA: TGTGCCAGCACCCGAAAGCGGGGGGAGCAAGAGACCCAGTACTTC.

The V gene is TRBV19, the J gene TRBJ1-4; D ambiguous. The V and J ends lost 4 bases and 7 bases respectively, with 13 bases between them. The CDR3 contains 14 residues. Germline CDR1 LNHDA, CDR2 SQIVND (reference sequence). CDR3 coding DNA: TGTGCCAGTAGTACCCGACGGAAGGGTGAAAAACTGTTTTTT. Amino acid sequence: CASSTRRKGEKLFF.

The CDR3 is CASRSLASSYEQYF. The DNA for the CDR3 is TGTGCCAGCAGATCATTGGCCTCCTCCTACGAGCAGTACTTC. The chain has TRBV6-5 and TRBJ2-7; D ambiguous. Germline lookup yields CDR1 MNHEY and CDR2 SVGAGI. V gave up 6 bases and J gave up 0 bases, with 12 bases separating them. The CDR3 runs to 14 residues.

This chain connects TRBV9 to TRBJ1-6; D might be TRBD1 (6 bases). Per the germline V gene, CDR1 is SGDLS and CDR2 is YYNGEE. The V end was cut by 0 bases, the J end by 7 bases, with 14 bases between. The CDR3 is 16 residues long. DNA of the CDR3: TGTGCCAGCAGCGTAGCTTCGGGGACATGGAATTCACCCCTCCACTTT. Translated, it gives CASSVASGTWNSPLHF.

This clone has just a few counts. The rearrangement joins TRBV6-1 to TRBJ1-4; D gene ambiguous. V lost 2 bases, J lost 0 bases, and 10 bases lay in between. Germline-derived CDR1 and CDR2 are MNHNS and SASEGT. The CDR3 has 16 residues. CDR3 nucleotide sequence: TGTGCCAGCAGTGAATTTGTGGGAGCAACTAATGAAAAACTGTTTTTT. Amino acid sequence: CASSEFVGATNEKLFF.

J is TRBJ2-7 and V is TRBV28, with TRBD2 as a possible D gene (6 bases). The CDR3 is made up of 14 amino acids. V was cut by 6 bases and J by 5 bases, with 17 bases left in between. Germline V CDR1 and CDR2: MDHEN, SYDVKM. The CDR3 DNA is TGTGCCAGCAGCTCCACCTCCCGGGGGAACGAGCAGTACTTC. This codes for CASSSTSRGNEQYF.

The rearrangement uses TRBV9 and TRBJ2-5, with no clear D. Per the germline V gene, CDR1 is SGDLS and CDR2 is YYNGEE. CDR3 length equals 12 residues. Deletions cut 4 bases from V and 3 bases from J, with 7 bases between. Here the CDR3 reads CASSLSEETQYF. The CDR3 DNA is TGTGCCAGCAGCCTATCAGAAGAGACCCAGTACTTC.

The genes are TRBV27 and TRBJ1-5; tentative D call: TRBD1 (5 bases). Looked up from germline, CDR1 is MNHEY and CDR2 is SMNVEV (reference sequence). The CDR3 has 15 residues. V lost 6 bases to trimming and J lost 4 bases, with 16 bases between them. This chain's CDR3 is CASRPGDGPNQPQHF. For the CDR3, the DNA is TGTGCCAGCAGGCCTGGGGACGGACCAAATCAGCCCCAGCATTTT.

The rearrangement uses TRBV18 and TRBJ1-6; a weak D match, TRBD1 (5 bases). Trimming left V 4 bases short and J 8 bases short, with 9 bases between. This CDR3 is 13 amino acids long. Germline CDR1 reads KGHSH; CDR2 reads LQKENI. This CDR3 reads CASSQGRDSPLHF. CDR3 DNA sequence: TGTGCCAGCTCACAGGGACGAGATTCACCCCTCCACTTT.

This rearrangement joins TRBV7-3 to TRBJ2-1; unclear D gene. This CDR3 spans 16 amino acids. Germline CDR1 is SGHTA and CDR2 is FQGTGA. Trimming took 5 bases from V and 4 from J, leaving 18 bases between them. For the CDR3, the DNA is TGTGCCAGCAGCCCCATCCAAACGGACCTTTACAATGAGCAGTTCTTC. This codes for CASSPIQTDLYNEQFF.

CDR3 bases: TGTGCCATTACAGGGGCGGATGGCTACACCTTC. This encodes CAITGADGYTF. This chain links TRBV7-9 with TRBJ1-2; 7 bases map to TRBD1. The germline V gene encodes CDR1 SEHNR and CDR2 FQNEAQ (reference sequence). V shed 10 bases, J shed 6 bases, and the junction held 5 bases outside the gene matches. CDR3 length equals 11 residues.

The chain links TRBV7-8 to TRBJ2-7; D perhaps matches TRBD2 (6 bases). CDR1 SGHVS and CDR2 FQNEAQ come from the germline V gene. Trimming took 4 bases from V and 0 from J, leaving 13 bases between them. The CDR3 spans 15 residues. The CDR3 here is CASSSRDSYSYEQYF. The CDR3 DNA reads TGTGCCAGCAGCTCCCGGGACTCCTACTCCTACGAGCAGTACTTC.

A remark on this clone: Likely a read error: the CDR3 ends without its conserved phenylalanine or tryptophan. The J gene is TRBJ2-7, the V gene TRBV2; D not certain. The germline V gene has CDR1 SNHLY and CDR2 FYNNEI. The CDR3 sequence is 15 residues long. The ends were cut back, 0 bases at V and 2 bases at J, with 11 bases in the middle. CDR3 DNA sequence: TGTGCCAGCAGTGAAGCCGCAGGCTCCACCTACGAGCAGTACCTC. It specifies CASSEAAGSTYEQYL.

This clone was counted between two and nine times. The V gene is TRBV7-6, the J gene TRBJ2-7; no definite D call. CDR3 size: 14 residues. Trimming took off 1 base at V and 6 bases at J, with 13 bases between the two ends. Germline V lookup: CDR1 SGHVS, CDR2 FNYEAQ. The CDR3 DNA is TGTGCCAGCAGCTTAGGGCCCCTTAGTGGCGAGCAGTACTTC. Amino acids: CASSLGPLSGEQYF. The complete variable domain, with remaining parts taken from reference TRBV7-6 and TRBJ2-7, reads GAGVSQSPRYKVTKRGQDVALRCDPISGHVSLYWYRQALGQGPEFLTYFNYEAQQDKSGLPNDRFSAERPEGSISTLTIQRTEQRDSAMYRCASSLGPLSGEQYFGPGTRLTVT.

The V and J genes are TRBV15 and TRBJ1-6; D perhaps matches TRBD1 (5 bases). Deletions cut 5 bases from V and 6 bases from J, with 14 bases between. The CDR3 contains 15 residues. Germline V gene data show CDR1 as LNHNV and CDR2 as YYDKDF (reference sequence). The CDR3 loop is CATSSRAGGNSPLHF. The CDR3 coding sequence is TGTGCCACCAGCTCAAGAGCGGGGGGTAATTCACCCCTCCACTTT.

V and J are TRBV13 and TRBJ1-4, with a tentative D call TRBD1 (5 bases). The V end was cut by 5 bases, the J end by 6 bases, with 16 bases between. CDR3 length: 15 amino acids. Germline assignment: CDR1 PRHDT and CDR2 FYEKMQ (reference sequence). CDR3 residues: CASSRRRGGDEKLFF. CDR3 sequence (DNA): TGTGCCAGCAGCCGACGTCGGGGAGGGGATGAAAAACTGTTTTTT.

V is TRBV15 and J is TRBJ2-1; no clear D. CDR1 is LNHNV, CDR2 YYDKDF, per germline (reference sequence). This CDR3 contains 14 residues. Trimming stripped 0 bases from V and 3 bases from J, with 6 bases between. The CDR3 sequence: CATSRDTNYNEQFF. The CDR3 nucleotides are TGTGCCACCAGCAGAGATACGAACTACAATGAGCAGTTCTTC. The variable domain in full, with the rest retrieved from reference TRBV15 and TRBJ2-1, is DAMVIQNPRYQVTQFGKPVTLSCSQTLNHNVMYWYQQKSSQAPKLLFHYYDKDFNNEADTPDNFQSRRPNTSFCFLDIRSPGLGDTAMYLCATSRDTNYNEQFFGPGTRLTVL.

V usage is TRBV7-2 and J usage is TRBJ2-2; D is undetermined. CDR1 SGHTA and CDR2 FQGNSA come from the germline V gene. V lost 10 bases, J lost 1 base, and 13 bases lay in between. This CDR3 is 14 amino acids long. The chain's CDR3 is CATTALGNTGELFF. The DNA of the CDR3 is TGTGCCACCACCGCTCTTGGGAACACCGGGGAGCTGTTTTTT.

The chain has TRBV5-1 and TRBJ2-2, with D maybe TRBD2 (5 bases). The CDR3 covers 14 residues. Trimming cost V 3 bases and J 5 bases, with 11 bases left between them. Germline lookup yields CDR1 SGHRS and CDR2 YFSETQ. The CDR3 reads CASSSSRGTGELFF. The DNA for the CDR3 is TGCGCCAGCAGCTCGAGCCGGGGTACCGGGGAGCTGTTTTTT.